This is a list of T cell receptor beta chains from one sample in a study of response to subunit inactivated influenza vaccine. From the RT-PCR reads, TCRdb called clonotypes with MiXCR, one entry per CDR3 protein. In the table there are about 540,000 distinct CDR3 sequences, around 25% of which are singletons. These data were also reused for a study on T cells expressing NK-cell markers.

This specimen consisted of CD4+ T cells sorted from PBMCs, obtained roughly 13 days after vaccination. The receptors were sampled from a man aged 45-65 years who received an inactivated influenza vaccine. CDR3s include the opening cysteine and the closing phenylalanine or tryptophan. The D gene is left open where the match is weak. Expanded clones are given a class, and other clones once, few, many or no size at all.

d_gene,v_gene,abundance,j_gene,len,CDR3aa,CDR3nt
TRBD2,TRBV15,-,TRBJ2-3,19,CATSTQRGASGFSTDTQYF,TGTGCCACCAGCACTCAGAGGGGGGCTAGCGGGTTTAGCACAGATACGCAGTATTTT
-,TRBV20-1,-,TRBJ2-4,15,CSAGVGGLAKNIQYF,TGCAGTGCTGGGGTGGGGGGATTAGCCAAAAACATTCAGTACTTC
-,TRBV12-3/TRBV12-4,many,TRBJ1-5,13,CASAFGDNQPQHF,TGTGCCAGCGCCTTTGGGGACAATCAGCCCCAGCATTTT
TRBD1,TRBV20-1,-,TRBJ2-5,13,CSARGQRGETQYF,TGCAGTGCTAGGGGACAGAGGGGAGAGACCCAGTACTTC
-,TRBV12-3/TRBV12-4,few,TRBJ1-5,15,CASSFRGASNQPQHF,TGTGCCAGCAGTTTCCGAGGGGCGAGCAATCAGCCCCAGCATTTT
-,TRBV5-6,-,TRBJ2-5,13,CASSKASVETQYF,TGTGCCAGCAGCAAAGCATCAGTGGAGACCCAGTACTTC
-,TRBV19,few,TRBJ2-1,17,CASSIDLSRISYNEQFF,TGTGCCAGTAGTATAGATCTTAGCCGAATATCCTACAATGAGCAGTTCTTC
-,TRBV6-5,-,TRBJ2-7,14,CASSNLGGRFEQYF,TGTGCCAGCAGTAACCTTGGAGGGCGATTCGAGCAGTACTTC
-,TRBV24-1,-,TRBJ2-1,18,CATSDAAGRLQTYNEQFF,TGTGCCACCAGTGACGCCGCCGGGCGGCTTCAAACCTACAATGAGCAGTTCTTC
TRBD2,TRBV20-1,many,TRBJ2-1,16,CSASPQGLGSYNEQFF,TGCAGTGCTAGCCCTCAGGGACTAGGGTCCTACAATGAGCAGTTCTTC
-,TRBV6-5,-,TRBJ2-5,14,CASSYSGARETQYF,TGTGCCAGCAGTTACTCAGGGGCAAGGGAGACCCAGTACTTC
-,TRBV6-2/TRBV6-3,few,TRBJ2-1,10,CASSYDEQFF,TGTGCCAGCAGTTACGATGAGCAGTTCTTC
-,TRBV6-1,few,TRBJ1-4,13,CASRGREFEKLFF,TGTGCCAGCAGGGGACGAGAATTTGAAAAACTGTTTTTT
TRBD1,TRBV11-2,-,TRBJ2-6,18,CASSSLPGQGSGANVLTF,TGTGCCAGCAGCTCCCTTCCGGGACAGGGGTCTGGGGCCAACGTCCTGACTTTC
TRBD1,TRBV28,few,TRBJ2-3,15,CASSLPGGRTDTQYF,TGTGCCAGCAGTTTACCAGGGGGCCGCACAGATACGCAGTATTTT
-,TRBV15,few,TRBJ1-4,14,CATSSGRSDGKLFF,TGTGCCACCAGCAGCGGGAGGTCTGATGGAAAACTGTTTTTT
-,TRBV5-1,-,TRBJ1-2,15,CASSLAARSNYGYTF,TGCGCCAGCAGCTTGGCGGCCAGATCTAACTATGGCTACACCTTC
-,TRBV7-2,-,TRBJ1-4,16,CASSQLPGWVGEKLFF,TGTGCCAGCAGCCAGCTCCCAGGTTGGGTCGGTGAAAAACTGTTTTTT
TRBD1,TRBV20-1,-,TRBJ2-6,19,CSARGSETGLTSGANVLTF,TGCAGTGCTAGAGGGTCAGAGACAGGGCTTACCTCTGGGGCCAACGTCCTGACTTTC
-,TRBV9,-,TRBJ2-7,14,CASTPDLISYEQYF,TGTGCCAGCACCCCGGACTTGATCTCCTACGAGCAGTACTTC
TRBD2,TRBV7-2,few,TRBJ2-5,16,CASSLLGTSGQETQYF,TGTGCCAGCAGCTTACTTGGGACTAGCGGCCAAGAGACCCAGTACTTC
TRBD2,TRBV29-1,-,TRBJ2-3,14,CSVGRTSGTDTQYF,TGCAGCGTTGGGCGGACTAGCGGCACAGATACGCAGTATTTT
-,TRBV5-6,many,TRBJ2-3,14,CASSPRGSADTQYF,TGTGCCAGCAGCCCCCGCGGGTCCGCAGATACGCAGTATTTT
-,TRBV10-3,few,TRBJ2-1,14,CATYNRDSSDEQFF,TGTGCCACTTATAACCGGGACTCCAGCGATGAGCAGTTCTTC
TRBD2,TRBV20-1,-,TRBJ2-3,15,CSARGGTSISDTQYF,TGCAGTGCTCGAGGTGGGACTAGCATTTCAGATACGCAGTATTTT
TRBD2,TRBV2,-,TRBJ2-5,13,CASISGREETQYF,TGTGCCAGCATCAGCGGGAGGGAAGAGACCCAGTACTTC
-,TRBV30,-,TRBJ1-4,13,CAWSGRTNEKLFF,TGTGCCTGGAGCGGGCGAACTAATGAAAAACTGTTTTTT
-,TRBV24-1,-,TRBJ2-7,15,CATSDSRTDSYEQYF,TGTGCCACCAGTGATTCCCGGACGGATTCCTACGAGCAGTACTTC
TRBD2,TRBV3-1,-,TRBJ2-1,16,CASSPPGLANTMRQFF,TGTGCCAGCAGCCCACCGGGACTAGCCAATACAATGAGGCAGTTCTTC
-,TRBV28,few,TRBJ1-2,14,CASSPPVRGDGYTF,TGTGCCAGCAGTCCTCCTGTCCGGGGGGATGGCTACACCTTC
-,TRBV15,few,TRBJ2-6,17,CATSSRGLLAGANVLTF,TGTGCCACCAGCAGTAGAGGATTACTCGCTGGGGCCAACGTCCTGACTTTC
-,TRBV27,few,TRBJ2-7,16,CASSLSALELTYEQYF,TGTGCCAGCAGTTTATCGGCCCTCGAACTGACCTACGAGCAGTACTTC
-,TRBV21-1,-,TRBJ2-1,15,CASSKGPSGYNEQFF,TGTGCCAGCAGCAAAGGCCCTAGCGGCTACAATGAGCAGTTCTTC
-,TRBV29-1,-,TRBJ2-7,13,CSVAKGFTHEQYF,TGCAGCGTTGCTAAGGGGTTTACCCACGAGCAGTACTTC
TRBD1,TRBV5-1,-,TRBJ2-7,14,CASSSGTATYEQYF,TGCGCCAGCAGCTCAGGGACAGCTACCTACGAGCAGTACTTC
TRBD1,TRBV28,-,TRBJ2-7,19,CASSSPGTVPFTGPYEQYF,TGTGCCAGCAGTTCCCCCGGGACAGTCCCCTTCACGGGTCCCTACGAGCAGTACTTC
-,TRBV19,few,TRBJ2-5,14,CASSIVPGQETQYF,TGTGCCAGTAGTATAGTCCCCGGACAAGAGACCCAGTACTTC
TRBD2,TRBV10-3,-,TRBJ2-7,15,CAISESSGRAHEQYF,TGTGCCATCAGTGAGTCTAGCGGGAGGGCCCACGAGCAGTACTTC
-,TRBV10-2,-,TRBJ1-6,14,CASSSQGQGSPLHF,TGCGCCAGCAGCTCACAGGGTCAGGGCTCACCCCTCCACTTT